Listed here are 2 T cell receptor beta chains from one sample, sequenced in a study of blood T cell repertoires in COVID-19. Assay: immunoSEQ multiplex PCR; the TCRdb copy retains only in-frame clones and omits some. The sample carries around 190,000 clones, around 83% recorded once. The sequenced sample was peripheral blood. Receptor source: a woman aged 55-69 years with acute or convalescent COVID-19.

The V call is TRBV5-1, the J call TRBJ2-7; 12 positions agree with TRBD2. Looked up from germline, CDR1 is SGHRS and CDR2 is YFSETQ. V lost 0 bases and J lost 7; bases outside the gene matches: 5. The CDR3 contains 15 residues. This CDR3 is CASSLGLAGVEEQYF. CDR3 in DNA: TGCGCCAGCAGCTTGGGACTAGCGGGAGTTGAGGAGCAGTACTTC. Full variable domain (remainder filled in from reference TRBV5-1 and TRBJ2-7): KAGVTQTPRYLIKTRGQQVTLSCSPISGHRSVSWYQQTPGQGLQFLFEYFSETQRNKGNFPGRFSGRQFSNSRSEMNVSTLELGDSALYLCASSLGLAGVEEQYFGPGTRLTVT.

The rearrangement joins TRBV5-4 to TRBJ2-1; the match to TRBD2 covers 9 bases. Germline CDR1 reads SGHNT; CDR2 reads YYREEE (reference sequence). V was clipped by 5 bases and J by 0 bases; unmatched bases: 6. CDR3 size: 16 residues. CDR3 DNA: TGTGCCAGCAGTTCTAGCGGGGCGAGCTCCTACAATGAGCAGTTCTTC. It encodes CASSSSGASSYNEQFF.